This TCR beta chain emerged from a study of T-cell reconstitution after alpha-beta-depleted transplantation in children. Overall study findings and caveats: Surviving recipient T cells and intrathymic progenitors accounted for some patients' high TCRbeta diversity at day 60. The authors attributed T-cell counts and diversity one year after transplant mostly to newly produced T cells. The study reportedly traced alpha-beta T cells about two months after transplant to several hundred expanded graft clones.

A library of TCRbeta sequences, prepared with unique molecular identifiers, was generated. TCRdb re-called the PCR reads with MiXCR, one entry per CDR3 protein. The repertoire has fewer than 550,000 distinct CDR3 sequences, 10% to 12% of them found once; the top ten carry 14%. A word on this clonotype: Its target is unknown.

Germline V gives CDR1 MGHDK, CDR2 SYGVNS. The CDR3 totals 15 residues. V trimming: 5 bases; J trimming: 7 bases; junction bases outside the gene matches: 8. The gene calls are TRBV25-1 and TRBJ1-6; 7 bases fit TRBD1. This TCR was recovered from a female patient aged 2 to 10 who had a stem cell transplant for aplastic anemia, so the T cells may come from the graft donor. The material sequenced was PBMCs, mostly from graft donor cells, taken 180 days after TCRalphabeta/CD19-depleted stem cell transplant. The CDR3 loop reads CASSPNRGNNSPLHF. The CDR3 coding sequence is TGTGCCAGCAGTCCTAACAGGGGAAACAATTCACCCCTCCACTTT.